This T cell receptor (beta chain) stems from a study of blood T cell repertoires in COVID-19. As for the study in general: Donors in the United States, Italy and Spain gave samples during acute or convalescent COVID-19. PBMCs, B-cell-depleted T cells, or T cells were the source of the cDNA or gDNA that made up the material.

Trimming cost V 3 bases and J 5 bases; bases outside gene matches: 12. The CDR3 totals 15 residues. Germline V gene data show CDR1 as SQVTM and CDR2 as ANQGSEA. This clone was recorded once. Original data processing: Using reference gene primer amplification, nucleated cell counts were estimated. The protocol was immunoSEQ multiplex PCR, while the TCRdb copy is restricted to in-frame clones and leaves out a portion. V, J and clone size are those of that table, while D and trimming were read from the DNA. There are around 470,000 clones in the sample; 85% to 90% occur only once, and 0.75% to 0.9% lies in the top ten. While infection was still active, Seattle patients were enrolled and then followed longitudinally.

The TCR comes from a man between 18 and 29 years old with COVID-19, enrolled during active disease. Sequences were obtained from peripheral blood. V and J are TRBV29-1 and TRBJ2-7; 8 bases align to TRBD1. The CDR3 nucleotides are TGCAGCGTTGAGCTTGGACAGGGAAGGTCGGACGAGCAGTACTTC. It codes for CSVELGQGRSDEQYF.